The clone carrying this TCR beta chain has just one count. The sample originates from a study of shared T cell receptors in the human thymus. In germline, CDR1 is SGHKS, CDR2 YYEKEE (reference sequence). V shed 0 bases and J shed 2 bases, with 11 bases lying between them. This CDR3 is 15 amino acids long. Generated by immunoSEQ multiplex PCR, the TCRdb table keeps only in-frame clones and is missing some. The table records 700,000 to 750,000 clones, approximately 85% of them present only once. In addition, the sample was reused for a study of human thymus T cells. That paper states: Immunologically healthy infants in Finland undergoing congenital heart defect surgery were the donors. Resections were taken during corrective heart surgery, and the thymus tissue came from these. Gene usage for V and J segments appeared biased in thymic and blood repertoires. Unrelated people showed highly overlapping thymic repertoires, related research reported.

The V and J genes are TRBV5-5 and TRBJ2-5, with D possibly TRBD1 on 5 matching bases. The clonotype was recovered from a girl under three years old with a congenital heart defect. The sequenced material came from thymocytes. The CDR3 bases are TGTGCCAGCAGCTTGGGACAGTCACTACAAGAGACCCAGTACTTC. Protein: CASSLGQSLQETQYF. Full variable domain (missing parts from reference TRBV5-5 and TRBJ2-5): DAGVTQSPTHLIKTRGQQVTLRCSPISGHKSVSWYQQVLGQGPQFIFQYYEKEERGRGNFPDRFSARQFPNYSSELNVNALLLGDSALYLCASSLGQSLQETQYFGPGTRLLVL.